This T cell receptor beta chain appears in the sequencing data of a study of control samples from healthy donors and cancer patients. This table comes from immunoSEQ multiplex PCR, and its TCRdb copy is limited to in-frame clones, with some not included. The sample shows approximately 150,000 clones, 95% to 96% of them seen only once. The CDR3 spans 14 residues. Germline CDR1 and CDR2: LNHDA and SQIVND (reference sequence). V lost 7 bases to trimming and J lost 6 bases; unmatched junction nucleotides: 8. The J gene is TRBJ1-2, the V gene TRBV19, with 10 nucleotides matching TRBD1. Sequencing used blood. The sequence was collected from a woman in her 30s in good health. CDR3 residues: CASTDRGRVDGYTF. CDR3 nucleotide sequence: TGTGCCAGTACCGACAGGGGGCGGGTGGATGGCTACACCTTC.